These T cell receptor beta chains were read from a single sample in a study of OX40 agonist ivuxolimab in advanced cancers. TCRdb keeps only in-frame clones here, not all; method: immunoSEQ multiplex PCR. This table holds around 64,000 clones, 80% found once. Here the sequenced sample was CD4+ or CD8+ T cells sorted from blood, taken in a trial of the OX40 agonist ivuxolimab. The receptors shown here come from an adult with an advanced solid tumor such as melanoma, head and neck, liver or kidney cancer. Each CDR3 is given with its conserved first and last residue.

>TRBJ2-7|TRBV29-1
CSVGSGSGGYEQYF
>TRBJ1-2|TRBV6-5
CASSYGVGQGRRGYTF
>TRBJ2-1|TRBV5-4
CASSPGRGDYNEQFF
>TRBJ2-1|TRBV27
CASSFGGQYNEQFF
>TRBJ1-4|TRBV5-4
CASSPSTGQNEKLFF
>TRBJ1-4|TRBV7-9
CASSRGSGGFGATNEKLFF
>TRBJ2-1|TRBV7-3
CASTLDSQGNEQFF
>TRBJ2-7|TRBV5-4
CASRVGGGSYEQYF
>TRBJ1-2|TRBV20-1
CSARLSDGYTF
>TRBJ2-2|TRBV27
CASSSGRWSGELFF
>TRBJ1-5|TRBV6-4
CASKDIANYSNQPQHF
>TRBJ2-1|TRBV6-1
CASSDRVVLVQFF
>TRBJ2-3|TRBV6-1
CASSEQAGGAQNTQYF
>TRBJ1-1|TRBV6-5
CASSYLSSGNTEAFF
>TRBJ2-3|TRBV5-1
CASSGYDTQYF
>TRBJ2-4|TRBV21-1
CASSKVGGRDIQYF
>TRBJ1-2|TRBV4-1
CASSQEQGVSNYGYTF
>TRBJ2-1|TRBV11-2
CASSLRDDDEQFF
>TRBJ2-2|TRBV5-4
CASSLARSSETGELFF
>TRBJ2-5|TRBV19
CASSLGGGGETQYF
>TRBJ1-5|TRBV5-4
CASSSDRGLGQPQHF
>TRBJ2-3|TRBV4-1
CASSRDSGTDTQYF
>TRBJ1-1|TRBV18
CASSGLMNTEAFF
>TRBJ1-5|TRBV6-1
CASGQTENQPQHF
>TRBJ2-7|TRBV7-6
CASSRDTTEQYF
>TRBJ1-3|TRBV19
CASSMRRRTAGNTIYF
>TRBJ1-2|TRBV27
CASSLESNRNYGYTF
>TRBJ2-7|TRBV30
CAWSKGAEGEQYF
>TRBJ2-7|TRBV2
CASSSGGALYEQYF
>TRBJ1-5|TRBV30
CAWSVLSGNQPQHF
>TRBJ2-5|TRBV18
CASSPFQGGETQYF
>TRBJ2-7|TRBV6-5
CASKRTANPYEQYF
>TRBJ2-2|TRBV2
CASSDLGGNTGELFF
>TRBJ2-3|TRBV27
CASSLGTLTDTQYF
>TRBJ2-3|TRBV11-3
CASSLTGRTDTQYF
>TRBJ1-1|TRBV6-5
CASSYDVGRTEAFF
>TRBJ2-7|TRBV2
CASSIDRGLSYEQYF
>TRBJ2-7|TRBV6-6
CASSPTEFYEQYF
>TRBJ2-2|TRBV5-1
CASSLDGTSGPRELFF